The 20 T cell receptor beta chains in this list originate from one sample, sequenced in a study of identical twins. In TCRdb, the 5' RACE reads were re-called with MiXCR into one record per CDR3 protein. This table holds 450,000 to 650,000 distinct CDR3 sequences, approximately 14% found once. These data were also reused for a study on yellow fever vaccine responses in identical twins.

The source material was CD4+ T cells sorted from blood. The receptors originated from a woman aged 18-30 years in good health.

At least ten counts were recorded for this clonotype. The chain has TRBV20-1 and TRBJ1-2; 7 positions agree with TRBD1. The CDR3 extends over 14 amino acids. Germline V lookup: CDR1 DFQATT, CDR2 SNEGSKA (reference sequence). J lost 8 bases, V lost 3 bases, and 12 bases had no gene match. The CDR3 sequence is CSARAGTAPKGYTF. In DNA form, the CDR3 reads TGCAGTGCTAGGGCCGGGACAGCACCGAAAGGCTACACCTTC.

In DNA, the CDR3 is TGTGCCAGCAGCTCCGTCGTGCCCGGACTAGCAGGCGGGGAGCTGTTTTTT. Its translation: CASSSVVPGLAGGELFF. This chain links TRBV7-2 with TRBJ2-2, with TRBD2 identical over 8 bases. Germline-derived CDR1 and CDR2 are SGHTA and FQGNSA. This CDR3 is 17 amino acids long. The trim removed 4 bases at V and 7 bases at J, leaving 14 bases unmatched.

This clonotype was counted a few times. The chain joins TRBV6-1 to TRBJ2-3, with D possibly TRBD1 on 5 matching bases. Germline V gene lookup returns CDR1 MNHNS and CDR2 SASEGT. CDR3 length: 14 amino acids. V was pared by 6 bases and J by 7 bases, with 17 bases between. Written as DNA, the CDR3 is TGTGCCAGCAGGGTCGGGCCTACAGGTAATACGCAGTATTTT. It encodes CASRVGPTGNTQYF.

The rearrangement joins TRBV5-1 to TRBJ2-1; 9 positions agree with TRBD2. The germline V gene encodes CDR1 SGHRS and CDR2 YFSETQ. The CDR3 has 14 amino acids. Trimming cost V 1 base and J 8 bases; bases outside gene matches: 4. CDR3 nucleotides: TGCGCCAGCAGCTTGTGGACTAGCGACGATGAGCAGTTCTTC. Residues: CASSLWTSDDEQFF.

The DNA of the CDR3 is TGTGCCAGCAGGGGGACAGGGGGGGAGAACATTCAGTACTTC. It specifies CASRGTGGENIQYF. The chain links TRBV2 to TRBJ2-4; 11 nucleotides agree with TRBD1. The V gene's germline CDR1 is SNHLY and CDR2 FYNNEI. With V trimmed by 6 bases and J by 7 bases, 5 bases remained unmatched. The CDR3 is made up of 14 amino acids. Full variable domain (rest looked up from reference TRBV2 and TRBJ2-4): EPEVTQTPSHQVTQMGQEVILRCVPISNHLYFYWYRQILGQKVEFLVSFYNNEISEKSEIFDDQFSVERPDGSNFTLKIRSTKLEDSAMYFCASRGTGGENIQYFGAGTRLSVL.

In its sample, this clonotype was seen a few times. The gene calls are TRBV12-3 or TRBV12-4 and TRBJ2-3; 8 bases are a match to TRBD2. CDR3 size: 16 residues. With 3 bases clipped from V and 11 bases from J, the junction kept 16 bases outside the gene matches. The CDR3 spells CASSFRFSGVGYQQYF. The CDR3 DNA reads as TGTGCCAGCAGTTTCAGGTTTAGCGGGGTTGGGTACCAGCAGTATTTT.

Only a few counts were recorded for this clonotype. The chain uses TRBV5-1 and TRBJ2-7; 7 bases agree with TRBD1. Germline assignment: CDR1 SGHRS and CDR2 YFSETQ. The CDR3 has 14 amino acids. Trimming removed 6 bases from V and 7 bases from J; junction bases left unmatched: 13. The CDR3 sequence: CASTTDRASREQYF. The CDR3 bases are TGCGCCAGCACCACCGACAGGGCGTCTCGGGAGCAGTACTTC.

The rearrangement joins TRBV29-1 to TRBJ1-1; D may be TRBD1 (5 bases). V lost 6 bases and J 3 bases, leaving 11 bases between the germline ends. Germline V lookup: CDR1 SQVTM, CDR2 ANQGSEA. This CDR3 region has 12 residues. The CDR3 region has the DNA TGCAGCGTACCAGGGAGGGACACTGAAGCTTTCTTT. Its translation: CSVPGRDTEAFF. Drawing the rest from reference TRBV29-1 and TRBJ1-1, the complete variable domain is SAVISQKPSRDICQRGTSLTIQCQVDSQVTMMFWYRQQPGQSLTLIATANQGSEATYESGFVIDKFPISRPNLTFSTLTVSNMSPEDSSIYLCSVPGRDTEAFFGQGTRLTVV.

V usage is TRBV9 and J usage is TRBJ2-1, with D perhaps TRBD1 (5 bases). The CDR3 spans 16 residues. The germline gives CDR1 SGDLS, CDR2 YYNGEE. The V end was cut by 4 bases, the J end by 5 bases, with 19 bases between. The CDR3 protein is CASSSRGWGLDNEQFF. The CDR3 DNA follows: TGTGCCAGCAGCTCCCGAGGATGGGGCTTGGACAATGAGCAGTTCTTC.

The chain combines TRBV20-1 with TRBJ2-5; D possibly corresponds to TRBD1 (6 bases). CDR1 is DFQATT and CDR2 is SNEGSKA in the germline V gene (reference sequence). Trimming removed 5 bases from V and 5 bases from J, with 15 bases in between. CDR3 length equals 13 residues. Here the CDR3 reads CSARQGSQETQYF. The CDR3 DNA follows: TGCAGTGCTCGGCAGGGGAGTCAGGAGACCCAGTACTTC.

The sample holds one count of this clonotype. V gene TRBV5-1 combines with J gene TRBJ2-2; D is perhaps TRBD1 or TRBD2 (5 bases each). V was trimmed by 6 bases and J by 4 bases, leaving 16 bases between them. From germline, CDR1 is SGHRS and CDR2 YFSETQ. This CDR3 is built from 15 residues. DNA of the CDR3: TGCGCCAGCATACCCGGGACGGCGAGCACCGGGGAGCTGTTTTTT. Amino acid sequence: CASIPGTASTGELFF.

V is TRBV28 and J is TRBJ2-7; D is unresolved. The V gene lost 2 bases and the J gene lost 6 bases, with 11 bases spanning the gap. The V gene's germline CDR1 is MDHEN and CDR2 SYDVKM. There are 13 residues in the CDR3. Here the CDR3 reads CASSLIASSEQYF. CDR3 DNA sequence: TGTGCCAGCAGTTTAATAGCTTCTAGCGAGCAGTACTTC.

The rearrangement joins TRBV3-1 to TRBJ1-2, with TRBD1 matching 9 bases. Germline assignment: CDR1 LGHDT and CDR2 YNNKEL (reference sequence). The CDR3 sequence is 15 residues long. J was trimmed by 4 bases and V by 0 bases; bases with no gene match: 3. The CDR3 is CASSQDGTGIYGYTF. The CDR3 nucleotides are TGTGCCAGCAGCCAAGACGGGACAGGGATCTATGGCTACACCTTC. The full variable domain, rest sourced from reference TRBV3-1 and TRBJ1-2, is DTAVSQTPKYLVTQMGNDKSIKCEQNLGHDTMYWYKQDSKKFLKIMFSYNNKELIINETVPNRFSPKSPDKAHLNLHINSLELGDSAVYFCASSQDGTGIYGYTFGSGTRLTVV.

The V call is TRBV12-3 or TRBV12-4, the J call TRBJ1-6; a weak D match, TRBD1 (6 bases). There are 15 residues in the CDR3. Trimming pared 6 bases from V and 5 bases from J, leaving 14 bases between. In nucleotides, the CDR3 is TGTGCCAGCAGGCCAACAGGGTTGGATAATTCACCCCTCCACTTT. It encodes CASRPTGLDNSPLHF.

V usage is TRBV4-1 and J usage is TRBJ2-3; 12 bases match TRBD2. Germline loops: CDR1 MGHRA, CDR2 YSYEKL. This CDR3 has 16 residues. V trimming: 7 bases; J trimming: 5 bases; junction bases outside the gene matches: 10. The CDR3 sequence is CASNPTLAGGLDTQYF. CDR3 DNA: TGCGCCAGCAATCCCACGCTAGCGGGGGGGCTAGATACGCAGTATTTT.

V usage is TRBV12-3 or TRBV12-4 and J usage is TRBJ1-2; no definite D call. The CDR3 covers 13 residues. The ends were cut back, 6 bases at V and 2 bases at J, with 10 bases in the middle. The CDR3 DNA reads as TGTGCCAGCAGCTCAGGTCTAAACTATGGCTACACCTTC. It specifies CASSSGLNYGYTF.

The table lists this clonotype with a few counts. The CDR3 DNA reads as TGTGCCAGCATAGGACTAGCGGTAAACACCGGGGAGCTGTTTTTT. Protein: CASIGLAVNTGELFF. The chain is built from TRBV7-9 and TRBJ2-2, with TRBD2 matching over 10 bases. The germline gives CDR1 SEHNR, CDR2 FQNEAQ (reference sequence). CDR3 length: 15 amino acids. V shed 7 bases and J 2 bases; nucleotides not matched to a gene: 4.

This clonotype showed up just a few times. V gene TRBV20-1 combines with J gene TRBJ2-7; TRBD1 aligns across 11 bases. The CDR3 is 15 amino acids. Germline CDR1 is DFQATT and CDR2 is SNEGSKA (reference sequence). Trimming removed 2 bases from V and 5 bases from J; junction bases left unmatched: 8. In DNA, the CDR3 is TGCAGTGCTAGACCCGGGACAGGGGGTTCCAACGAGCAGTACGTC. Translation gives CSARPGTGGSNEQYV.

This clonotype appeared a few times. J is TRBJ2-5 and V is TRBV3-1, with TRBD2 identical over 13 bases. Per germline, CDR1 LGHDT and CDR2 YNNKEL (reference sequence). This CDR3 is 17 amino acids long. V was pared by 0 bases and J by 4 bases, with 5 bases of the junction left unmatched. The CDR3: CASSQELTSGRAETQYF. CDR3 nucleotide sequence: TGTGCCAGCAGCCAAGAACTCACTAGCGGGAGGGCAGAGACCCAGTACTTC.

This clonotype has a handful of counts. A much more abundant neighbour one base away suggests this may be a read error. The chain links TRBV5-1 to TRBJ1-1; the match to TRBD1 covers 10 bases. This CDR3 has 14 residues. Looked up from germline, CDR1 is SGHRS and CDR2 is YFSETQ. Trimming removed 4 bases from V and 0 bases from J; junction bases left unmatched: 0. CDR3 sequence (DNA): TGCGCCAGCAGCGGACAGGGGGTGAACACTGAAGCTTTCTTT. Translated: CASSGQGVNTEAFF.